The 17 T cell receptor beta chains below come from one sample, sequenced in a study of CD8+ T cells in alopecia areata. Following RNA extraction, reverse transcription yielded cDNA that acted as the sequencing template. Sequencing was performed with immunoSEQ multiplex PCR; in TCRdb, only in-frame clones are kept and a portion is missing. The profile shows 110,000 or so clones, 45% to 60% of them singletons. Material for sequencing was NKG2D-low CD8+ T cells sorted from blood. The receptors were sampled from a human donor with alopecia areata.

The genes are TRBV13 and TRBJ1-1; TRBD1 matches at 9 bases. After removal of 1 base from V and 2 bases from J, the junction contained 11 bases not matched to a gene. The length of the CDR3 is 18 residues. Germline loops: CDR1 PRHDT, CDR2 FYEKMQ (reference sequence). CDR3 nucleotides: TGTGCCAGCAGCTTAGCACAGGGGGCTAGTCCGACCAACACTGAAGCTTTCTTT. Residues: CASSLAQGASPTNTEAFF.

The V call is TRBV30, the J call TRBJ2-7; D is unclear. The V and J ends lost 3 bases and 2 bases respectively, with 11 bases between them. Germline V gene lookup returns CDR1 GTSNPN and CDR2 SVGIG (reference sequence). CDR3 size: 13 residues. The CDR3 sequence is CAWSPAGPYEQYF. CDR3 sequence (DNA): TGTGCCTGGAGCCCTGCTGGGCCCTACGAGCAGTACTTC. Full variable domain (remainder filled in from reference TRBV30 and TRBJ2-7): SQTIHQWPATLVQPVGSPLSLECTVEGTSNPNLYWYRQAAGRGLQLLFYSVGIGQISSEVPQNLSASRPQDRQFILSSKKLLLSDSGFYLCAWSPAGPYEQYFGPGTRLTVT.

This clone was observed a few times. This chain links TRBV15 with TRBJ2-1; D is possibly TRBD1 or TRBD2 (5 bases each). The CDR3 extends over 16 amino acids. Germline V gene sequence: CDR1 LNHNV, CDR2 YYDKDF (reference sequence). V was cut by 1 base and J by 2 bases, with 12 bases left in between. CDR3 in DNA: TGTGCCACCAGCAGAGTGCCGGGGCCTACCTACAATGAGCAGTTCTTC. This codes for CATSRVPGPTYNEQFF.

This clone was counted a few times. This chain links TRBV6-6 with TRBJ2-7; D is undetermined. V was shortened by 2 bases and J by 6 bases, with 8 bases between the two germline ends. The V gene's germline CDR1 is MNHNY and CDR2 SVGAGI (reference sequence). This CDR3 contains 12 residues. The CDR3 DNA sequence: TGTGCCAGCAGTTACCTAGGTCGCGAGCAGTACTTC. Translation gives CASSYLGREQYF.

The rearrangement uses TRBV28 and TRBJ1-5; perhaps TRBD1 as D (6 bases). V shed 8 bases and J shed 4 bases, with 12 bases lying between them. There are 13 residues in the CDR3. The germline gives CDR1 MDHEN, CDR2 SYDVKM. CDR3 sequence (DNA): TGTGCCAGCGGAGAGCAGGGGAATCAGCCCCAGCATTTT. The encoded protein is CASGEQGNQPQHF.

This clone showed up just once. The chain couples TRBV5-1 to TRBJ1-1; no clear D. This CDR3 has 16 residues. V lost 2 bases to trimming and J lost 6 bases, with 20 bases between them. Looked up from germline, CDR1 is SGHRS and CDR2 is YFSETQ. The CDR3, as DNA: TGCGCCAGCAGCTTTTTGCCAGCCCCTTTGGACTCTGAAGCTTTCTTT. Protein sequence: CASSFLPAPLDSEAFF. Together with reference TRBV5-1 and TRBJ1-1, the CDR3 gives the full variable domain: KAGVTQTPRYLIKTRGQQVTLSCSPISGHRSVSWYQQTPGQGLQFLFEYFSETQRNKGNFPGRFSGRQFSNSRSEMNVSTLELGDSALYLCASSFLPAPLDSEAFFGQGTRLTVV.

Only a few counts were recorded for this clone. The V gene is TRBV5-1, the J gene TRBJ2-2, with 7 positions matching TRBD2. The CDR3 covers 15 residues. Trimming took 1 base from V and 5 from J; bases not matched to a gene: 5. Per the germline V gene, CDR1 is SGHRS and CDR2 is YFSETQ. The CDR3 sequence is CASSLTGGLTGELFF. CDR3 nucleotides: TGCGCCAGCAGCTTGACGGGAGGTTTGACCGGGGAGCTGTTTTTT.

The CDR3 coding sequence is TGTGCCAGCAAAACAGGGGCGGGTTACGAGCAGTACTTC. It is translated as CASKTGAGYEQYF. The J gene is TRBJ2-7, the V gene TRBV28; 7 positions match TRBD1. With V trimmed by 7 bases and J by 4 bases, 7 bases remained unmatched. The CDR3 totals 13 residues. CDR1 is MDHEN, CDR2 SYDVKM, per germline.

This clone was observed a few times. This chain links TRBV27 with TRBJ2-7, with 9 positions matching TRBD2. Per the germline V gene, CDR1 is MNHEY and CDR2 is SMNVEV (reference sequence). V trimming: 2 bases; J trimming: 6 bases; junction bases outside the gene matches: 5. There are 14 residues in the CDR3. The CDR3 here is CASSLGGRAAEQYF. In DNA, the CDR3 is TGTGCCAGCAGTTTAGGCGGGAGGGCCGCCGAGCAGTACTTC.

This chain connects TRBV27 to TRBJ1-5; TRBD1 agrees at 8 bases. In germline, CDR1 is MNHEY, CDR2 SMNVEV (reference sequence). The ends lost 6 bases at V and 5 bases at J; junction bases unmatched: 9. The CDR3 totals 15 residues. For the CDR3, the DNA is TGTGCCAGCAGATCGGCCAGGGGGCCGTATCAGCCCCAGCATTTT. Protein product: CASRSARGPYQPQHF.

J is TRBJ2-2 and V is TRBV28; tentatively, D is TRBD2 (6 bases). This CDR3 comprises 16 residues. In germline, CDR1 is MDHEN, CDR2 SYDVKM. Trimming left V 7 bases short and J 6 bases short, with 21 bases between. The CDR3 sequence: CASTRTGGSSAGELFF. The CDR3 nucleotides read TGTGCCAGCACCCGAACAGGAGGGAGTTCGGCCGGGGAGCTGTTTTTT.

This chain links TRBV7-8 with TRBJ2-5; D unclear. This CDR3 has 13 residues. From germline, CDR1 is SGHVS and CDR2 FQNEAQ. Trimming took 3 bases from V and 3 from J, leaving 8 bases between them. In DNA, the CDR3 is TGTGCCAGCAGCTTCCATTCCGAAGAGACCCAGTACTTC. It codes for CASSFHSEETQYF.

This clone has a single count. The rearrangement uses TRBV11-2 and TRBJ2-2; D may correspond to TRBD1 or TRBD2 (5 bases each). The CDR3 has 14 amino acids. The germline CDR1 and CDR2 sequences are SGHAT and FQNNGV. Trimming removed 3 bases at V and 4 bases at J, with 9 bases between. The CDR3 reads CASSLGRATGELFF. The CDR3 DNA follows: TGTGCCAGCAGCTTGGGGCGGGCCACCGGGGAGCTGTTTTTT.

Concerning this clone itself: Other nucleotide sequences from this sample produce the same CDR3. V and J are TRBV5-1 and TRBJ2-7; 7 bases line up with TRBD1. Germline CDR1 reads SGHRS; CDR2 reads YFSETQ. CDR3 length: 14 amino acids. V was clipped by 0 bases and J by 2 bases; unmatched bases: 2. The CDR3 loop is CASSLGQGAYEQYF. CDR3 bases: TGCGCCAGCAGCTTGGGGCAGGGGGCCTACGAGCAGTACTTC.

The rearrangement joins TRBV29-1 to TRBJ1-2, with 8 nucleotides matching TRBD1. Trimming took 5 bases from V and 2 from J; bases not matched to a gene: 7. Germline V gene sequence: CDR1 SQVTM, CDR2 ANQGSEA. This CDR3 is 14 amino acids long. The CDR3 loop is CSVPDRAGNYGYTF. In DNA form, the CDR3 reads TGCAGCGTTCCGGACAGGGCCGGGAACTATGGCTACACCTTC.

The V and J genes are TRBV5-4 and TRBJ2-2; unclear D gene. The germline V gene has CDR1 SGHNT and CDR2 YYREEE (reference sequence). V gave up 0 bases and J gave up 4 bases, with 10 bases separating them. This CDR3 has 15 residues. The CDR3 coding sequence is TGTGCCAGCAGCTTGGCCTATGAGGCCACCGGGGAGCTGTTTTTT. The encoded protein is CASSLAYEATGELFF. The full variable domain, its missing parts supplied by reference TRBV5-4 and TRBJ2-2, is ETGVTQSPTHLIKTRGQQVTLRCSSQSGHNTVSWYQQALGQGPQFIFQYYREEENGRGNFPPRFSGLQFPNYSSELNVNALELDDSALYLCASSLAYEATGELFFGEGSRLTVL.

The CDR3: CASSFQGEQYF. CDR3 sequence (DNA): TGCGCCAGCAGCTTCCAGGGCGAGCAGTACTTC. The chain recombines TRBV5-1 with TRBJ2-7; possibly TRBD1 for D (5 bases). The CDR3 loop spans 11 amino acids. CDR1 SGHRS and CDR2 YFSETQ come from the germline V gene. Trimming cost V 2 bases and J 6 bases, with 6 bases left between them.